These 30 T cell receptor beta chains came from one sample sequenced in a study of T cell changes during pregnancy in multiple sclerosis. The repertoire was sequenced with immunoSEQ multiplex PCR; TCRdb's copy has only in-frame clones and lacks some. This table holds approximately 130,000 clones, roughly 96% found once. Sequenced here: peripheral blood, sampled after pregnancy. The receptor source for this set is a female donor with multiple sclerosis, enrolled in a pregnancy study.

The V call is TRBV5-1, the J call TRBJ1-1; D may be TRBD1 (5 bases). V dropped 4 bases and J dropped 7 bases, with 20 bases sitting between them. The V gene's germline CDR1 is SGHRS and CDR2 YFSETQ. The CDR3 totals 15 residues. DNA of the CDR3: TGCGCCAGCAGCGGTATCGGGGCGGGGAAGGATGAAGCTTTCTTT. Translated: CASSGIGAGKDEAFF.

The chain couples TRBV2 to TRBJ2-7; TRBD1 matches at 9 bases. V was pared by 7 bases and J by 4 bases, with 8 bases of the junction left unmatched. Germline V gene lookup returns CDR1 SNHLY and CDR2 FYNNEI. This CDR3 is 14 amino acids long. The CDR3 sequence: CASITGTGNYEQYF. The CDR3 DNA is TGTGCCAGCATAACCGGGACAGGGAATTACGAGCAGTACTTC.

The CDR3 sequence is CASKRQRGGYEQYF. CDR3 nucleotides: TGTGCCAGCAAACGGCAAAGGGGCGGATACGAGCAGTACTTC. J is TRBJ2-7 and V is TRBV27, with TRBD1 as a possible D gene (5 bases). V shed 7 bases and J shed 4 bases, with 17 bases lying between them. The CDR3 contains 14 residues. Germline lookup yields CDR1 MNHEY and CDR2 SMNVEV (reference sequence).

The V gene is TRBV6-1, the J gene TRBJ2-5, with TRBD2 matching 11 bases. V gave up 11 bases and J gave up 5 bases; unmatched junction bases: 7. In germline, CDR1 is MNHNS, CDR2 SASEGT. CDR3 length equals 13 residues. The CDR3 DNA reads as TGTGCCGGATTAGCGGGAGGGCTGGAGACCCAGTACTTC. This translates into CAGLAGGLETQYF.

The J gene is TRBJ2-7, the V gene TRBV6-1; 7 bases agree with TRBD2. V lost 6 bases to trimming and J lost 7 bases; unmatched junction nucleotides: 12. Per germline, CDR1 MNHNS and CDR2 SASEGT. The CDR3 is made up of 14 amino acids. The CDR3 sequence: CASSLVGGPDEQYF. DNA for the CDR3: TGTGCCAGCAGCCTAGTGGGAGGGCCAGATGAGCAGTACTTC.

This clone was seen once. This chain connects TRBV28 to TRBJ2-3, with D maybe TRBD2 (6 bases). Germline CDR1 is MDHEN and CDR2 is SYDVKM. The V and J ends lost 7 bases and 1 base respectively, with 9 bases between them. This CDR3 region has 13 residues. CDR3 sequence reads: CASTGGGTDTQYF. CDR3 nucleotide sequence: TGTGCCAGCACCGGGGGAGGCACAGATACGCAGTATTTT.

The CDR3 sequence is CASSPLSIRSGEQYF. CDR3 nucleotides: TGTGCCAGCAGCCCCCTATCTATCCGTAGTGGCGAGCAGTACTTC. The rearrangement uses TRBV7-2 and TRBJ2-7; no clear D. The V gene's germline CDR1 is SGHTA and CDR2 FQGNSA. The CDR3 loop spans 15 amino acids. Trimming shortened V by 5 bases and J by 6 bases, and 20 bases separated the two germline ends.

The chain uses TRBV29-1 and TRBJ1-4; D perhaps matches TRBD1 (5 bases). Germline V lookup: CDR1 SQVTM, CDR2 ANQGSEA. The CDR3 is 15 residues long. V lost 2 bases, J lost 8 bases, and 18 bases lay in between. The CDR3 protein is CSVEPQDKMTEKLFF. The CDR3 DNA is TGCAGCGTTGAACCACAGGACAAGATGACGGAAAAACTGTTTTTT.

The CDR3 DNA follows: TGTGCCAGCTCACCGGCGGGGGCCGGGGCCTACTTAGACTACGAGCAGTACTTC. Protein: CASSPAGAGAYLDYEQYF. This chain uses TRBV18 with TRBJ2-7, with D possibly TRBD2 on 7 matching bases. Germline V gene lookup returns CDR1 KGHSH and CDR2 LQKENI. The CDR3 is 18 residues long. The V end was cut by 3 bases, the J end by 3 bases, with 24 bases between.

Notes on this clone: The junction departs from the called germline gene at one end, perhaps through a read error. The rearrangement uses TRBV30 and TRBJ2-5; 7 nucleotides agree with TRBD2. Germline values: CDR1 GTSNPN, CDR2 SVGIG (reference sequence). CDR3 length: 11 amino acids. The CDR3 coding sequence is TGTGCCGGGAGGGAGGGTGCGACCCAGTACTTC. It yields the protein CAGREGATQYF.

This CDR3 is CASRAGTGYEQYF. CDR3 nucleotide sequence: TGTGCCAGCAGGGCCGGGACAGGTTACGAGCAGTACTTC. The chain joins TRBV6-1 to TRBJ2-7; 8 bases line up with TRBD1. With 6 bases clipped from V and 4 bases from J, the junction kept 5 bases outside the gene matches. CDR1 and CDR2 (germline): MNHNS, SASEGT. The CDR3 runs to 13 residues.

The rearrangement joins TRBV30 to TRBJ2-7; a weak D match, TRBD1 (6 bases). CDR3 size: 11 residues. Deletions cut 8 bases from V and 7 bases from J, with 15 bases between. Germline CDR1 reads GTSNPN; CDR2 reads SVGIG (reference sequence). The CDR3 spells CAGEQGTEQYF. The CDR3 DNA follows: TGTGCCGGAGAACAGGGCACGGAGCAGTACTTC.

The J gene is TRBJ2-2, the V gene TRBV7-6, with TRBD1 identical over 8 bases. Losses at the gene ends were 2 bases for V and 5 bases for J; bases not matched to a gene: 10. The CDR3 spans 17 residues. Germline CDR1 and CDR2: SGHVS and FNYEAQ. Here the CDR3 DNA reads TGTGCCAGCAGCTTAAGCCCCCGGGACAGGCGGACCGGGGAGCTGTTTTTT. Translation: CASSLSPRDRRTGELFF. The whole variable domain, remainder taken from reference TRBV7-6 and TRBJ2-2, is GAGVSQSPRYKVTKRGQDVALRCDPISGHVSLYWYRQALGQGPEFLTYFNYEAQQDKSGLPNDRFSAERPEGSISTLTIQRTEQRDSAMYRCASSLSPRDRRTGELFFGEGSRLTVL.

This chain links TRBV10-3 with TRBJ2-7; 7 positions match TRBD2. There are 16 residues in the CDR3. The trim removed 2 bases at V and 2 bases at J, leaving 9 bases unmatched. Germline V gene sequence: CDR1 ENHRY, CDR2 SYGVKD. The DNA of the CDR3 is TGTGCCATCAGTGAGCCTAGCGGCCCGAAAACCTACGAGCAGTACTTC. It translates to CAISEPSGPKTYEQYF.

V usage is TRBV6-1 and J usage is TRBJ2-7, with D perhaps TRBD2 (6 bases). Germline CDR1 MNHNS, CDR2 SASEGT. The V end was cut by 8 bases, the J end by 2 bases, with 10 bases between. The CDR3 length is 12 residues. The CDR3 DNA sequence: TGTGCCAGCCGCCGGGGGACCTACGAGCAGTACTTC. This gives the protein CASRRGTYEQYF.

The V gene is TRBV19, the J gene TRBJ2-1; D not resolved. Trimming shortened V by 5 bases and J by 10 bases, and 15 bases separated the two germline ends. This CDR3 is built from 13 residues. Germline lookup yields CDR1 LNHDA and CDR2 SQIVND (reference sequence). CDR3 residues: CASSPSLGREQFF. The CDR3 DNA is TGTGCCAGTAGTCCCTCCCTAGGAAGGGAGCAGTTCTTC.

The J gene is TRBJ2-1, the V gene TRBV9, with TRBD1 matching over 8 bases. Germline V gives CDR1 SGDLS, CDR2 YYNGEE. Trimming at V came to 1 base and at J to 7 bases, leaving 7 bases not matched to a gene. The CDR3 is 15 residues long. In DNA form, the CDR3 reads TGTGCCAGCAGCGTACGGCAGGGGGCTGCAAATGAGCAGTTCTTC. It is translated as CASSVRQGAANEQFF.

V and J are TRBV7-2 and TRBJ2-5, with D tentatively TRBD2 (6 bases). With 3 bases removed from V and 2 bases from J, the gap between germline ends came to 10 bases. The CDR3 extends over 14 amino acids. CDR1 SGHTA and CDR2 FQGNSA come from the germline V gene. The CDR3 region has the DNA TGTGCCAGCAGCTTCTCGGGACTTCAAGAGACCCAGTACTTC. It yields the protein CASSFSGLQETQYF.

The J gene is TRBJ1-4, the V gene TRBV5-1; D remains unclear. CDR1 SGHRS and CDR2 YFSETQ come from the germline V gene. The CDR3 has 16 residues. V lost 4 bases and J 2 bases, leaving 15 bases between the germline ends. The CDR3, as DNA: TGCGCCAGCAGCCAAATGTTTGCCGGGACTAATGAAAAACTGTTTTTT. As protein: CASSQMFAGTNEKLFF. Variable domain in full (rest from reference TRBV5-1 and TRBJ1-4): KAGVTQTPRYLIKTRGQQVTLSCSPISGHRSVSWYQQTPGQGLQFLFEYFSETQRNKGNFPGRFSGRQFSNSRSEMNVSTLELGDSALYLCASSQMFAGTNEKLFFGSGTQLSVL.

CDR3 nucleotides: TGTGCCAGCAGCTTGGATCTACAGGGACGGGAAAAACTGTTTTTT. It is translated as CASSLDLQGREKLFF. V and J are TRBV5-4 and TRBJ1-4, with a weak D call TRBD1 (6 bases). The CDR3 consists of 15 residues. CDR1 is SGHNT, CDR2 YYREEE, per germline (reference sequence). V lost 0 bases and J lost 8, with 14 bases in between.

The rearrangement uses TRBV15 and TRBJ2-7; 7 bases line up with TRBD1. The CDR3 sequence is 14 residues long. Per germline, CDR1 LNHNV and CDR2 YYDKDF (reference sequence). Trimming cost V 2 bases and J 5 bases; bases outside gene matches: 6. CDR3 amino acids: CATSRPYTGDEQYF. CDR3 DNA: TGTGCCACCAGCAGACCATATACAGGGGACGAGCAGTACTTC.

The gene calls are TRBV19 and TRBJ1-2; 9 bases fit TRBD1. This CDR3 has 13 amino acids. The germline gives CDR1 LNHDA, CDR2 SQIVND (reference sequence). The V segment lost 10 bases and the J segment 4 bases; nucleotides outside the gene matches: 7. Here the CDR3 DNA reads TGTGCCACCGGGGGACAGGGATTCTATGGCTACACCTTC. This codes for CATGGQGFYGYTF.

The V and J genes are TRBV27 and TRBJ2-2, with 8 bases aligning to TRBD1. Germline assignment: CDR1 MNHEY and CDR2 SMNVEV (reference sequence). CDR3 length: 16 residues. The ends lost 2 bases at V and 1 base at J; junction bases unmatched: 3. Written as DNA, the CDR3 is TGTGCCAGCAGTTTAGGACAGGGCAAGAACACCGGGGAGCTGTTTTTT. Encoded protein: CASSLGQGKNTGELFF.

The V call is TRBV28, the J call TRBJ1-3; D is ambiguous. CDR1 is MDHEN, CDR2 SYDVKM, per germline. This CDR3 region has 16 residues. V lost 1 base and J 3 bases, leaving 13 bases between the germline ends. CDR3 amino acids: CASSLSGLDHGNTIYF. CDR3 bases: TGTGCCAGCAGTTTATCGGGGTTAGACCATGGAAACACCATATATTTT.

The chain recombines TRBV4-1 with TRBJ2-7, with 11 bases aligning to TRBD2. The ends lost 0 bases at V and 5 bases at J; junction bases unmatched: 6. Germline CDR1 is MGHRA and CDR2 is YSYEKL. This CDR3 has 16 amino acids. In DNA, the CDR3 is TGCGCCAGCAGCCAAGAGAGGCTAGCGGGGGGCCACGAGCAGTACTTC. Translating it yields CASSQERLAGGHEQYF.

V is TRBV5-4 and J is TRBJ2-7; D may be TRBD1 (8 bases). The germline CDR1 and CDR2 sequences are SGHNT and YYREEE (reference sequence). Deletions cut 0 bases from V and 4 bases from J, with 11 bases between. The CDR3 loop spans 14 amino acids. The CDR3 here is CASSLEQGGYEQYF. The CDR3 nucleotides read TGTGCCAGCAGCTTGGAACAGGGGGGGTACGAGCAGTACTTC.

The chain's CDR3 is CASSSRLAKNIQYF. For the CDR3, the DNA is TGTGCCAGCAGCTCTAGACTAGCCAAAAACATTCAGTACTTC. The chain carries TRBV11-2 and TRBJ2-4; D unclear. Germline V gene data show CDR1 as SGHAT and CDR2 as FQNNGV. V lost 4 bases, J lost 0 bases, and 7 bases lay in between. The CDR3 is made up of 14 amino acids.

The CDR3 region has the DNA TGTGCCAGCAGCCCCACCCAGACTACTACCGAGCAGTACTTC. Residues: CASSPTQTTTEQYF. The chain is built from TRBV7-9 and TRBJ2-7, with D possibly being TRBD2 (5 bases). CDR3 length: 14 amino acids. The V end lost 5 bases, the J end lost 6 bases, and 17 bases lay between the germline ends. The germline gives CDR1 SEHNR, CDR2 FQNEAQ (reference sequence).

The chain employs TRBV30 and TRBJ2-3, with 8 bases identical to TRBD1. Trimming took 7 bases from V and 2 from J; bases not matched to a gene: 5. The germline V gene encodes CDR1 GTSNPN and CDR2 SVGIG (reference sequence). The CDR3 length is 13 residues. The DNA of the CDR3 is TGTGCCTCGACAGGGGTGAACACAGATACGCAGTATTTT. It is translated as CASTGVNTDTQYF.

The chain has TRBV4-2 and TRBJ2-1, with 7 bases lining up with TRBD1. Trimming removed 3 bases from V and 0 bases from J; junction bases left unmatched: 5. Germline CDR1 and CDR2: LGHNA and YNFKEQ. This CDR3 has 16 residues. CDR3 residues: CASSHVAGGSYNEQFF. CDR3 DNA sequence: TGTGCCAGCAGCCATGTAGCAGGGGGCTCCTACAATGAGCAGTTCTTC.